The 22 T cell receptor beta chains given below trace back to one sample, sequenced in a study of CXCR3-negative and CXCR3-positive naive CD8 T cells. Study-wide results and caveats: Comparison of naive cells showed more hydrophobic TRB CDR3s in CXCR3-positive than in CXCR3-negative naive cells.

In preparing the TRB cDNA libraries, 5' RACE with UMI labels was used. For each CDR3 protein, TCRdb gives one entry from its re-call of the 5' RACE reads, without DNA. This specimen shows roughly 120,000 distinct CDR3 sequences; the ten leading clones hold 0.59%. No antigen has been assigned to these receptors. The sequenced sample consisted of naive CXCR3+ CD8+ T cells from blood. Subset described: CD45RO-CCR7+CD27+CD95- naive CD8+ T cells expressing CXCR3 (TNR3+). The receptors originated from a human donor in good health. Some clones in this sample may be carry-over from other donors' samples.

The chain combines TRBV30 with TRBJ2-7. Germline CDR1 reads GTSNPN; CDR2 reads SVGIG (reference sequence). The CDR3 is 14 amino acids. The CDR3 is CAWSVDHYGDEQYF.

This chain uses TRBV29-1 with TRBJ1-1; checking the TCRdb D call of TRBD1 is not possible without DNA. Germline CDR1 SQVTM, CDR2 ANQGSEA. The CDR3 has 12 residues. CDR3 sequence: CSVYAALTEAFF.

V usage is TRBV30 and J usage is TRBJ1-1; TCRdb's assignment of TRBD1 cannot be checked, as there is no DNA. CDR3 length equals 14 residues. CDR1 and CDR2 (germline): GTSNPN, SVGIG (reference sequence). The CDR3: CAWQGGAEHPEAFF.

The rearrangement joins TRBV6-5 to TRBJ2-3; TCRdb reports TRBD2, a call that lacks DNA to check it against. From germline, CDR1 is MNHEY and CDR2 SVGAGI. The length of the CDR3 is 17 residues. This CDR3 reads CASSYPSGGSSTDTQYF.

V is TRBV12-3 or TRBV12-4 and J is TRBJ1-5; without DNA, the TCRdb call of TRBD1 cannot be checked. The length of the CDR3 is 15 residues. Here the CDR3 reads CASSLGDWANQPQHF.

The V call is TRBV5-4, the J call TRBJ2-3; the D call of TRBD1 rests on TCRdb alone, since no DNA is present to check it. The CDR3 consists of 14 residues. CDR1 is SGHNT and CDR2 is YYREEE in the germline V gene (reference sequence). The CDR3 sequence is CASSGTLLTDTQYF.

This chain uses TRBV30 with TRBJ2-3; TCRdb picks TRBD1, but there is no DNA to check that call. This CDR3 comprises 15 residues. Germline assignment: CDR1 GTSNPN and CDR2 SVGIG (reference sequence). Here the CDR3 reads CAWTWGAGSTDTQYF.

V gene TRBV6-4 combines with J gene TRBJ2-1; TCRdb indicates TRBD2, and absent DNA this call remains unverified. The germline CDR1 and CDR2 sequences are MRHNA and SNTAGT. CDR3 length equals 15 residues. CDR3: CASSSLAGEYNEQFF.

The chain combines TRBV15 with TRBJ2-5. This CDR3 is built from 12 residues. CDR1 and CDR2 from the germline V gene are LNHNV and YYDKDF (reference sequence). CDR3 sequence: CATSPPQETQYF.

This chain joins TRBV29-1 and TRBJ1-1; the TRBD1 assignment by TCRdb is unverifiable without DNA. This CDR3 has 13 amino acids. Germline V gives CDR1 SQVTM, CDR2 ANQGSEA. The CDR3 protein is CSETGSFGTEAFF.

This sequence joins TRBV11-2 and TRBJ2-7; as DNA is missing, the TRBD2 call by TCRdb cannot be tested. This CDR3 comprises 15 residues. Germline CDR1 SGHAT, CDR2 FQNNGV. Here the CDR3 reads CASSFGPSGTYEQYF.

The rearrangement joins TRBV16 to TRBJ1-1; the D gene TCRdb calls, TRBD1, cannot be checked with no DNA. This CDR3 region has 15 residues. The germline V gene has CDR1 KGHSY and CDR2 FQNENV. CDR3 region: CASSLGQGLNTEAFF.

V usage is TRBV4-2 and J usage is TRBJ2-7. The CDR3 runs to 13 residues. Germline V gene lookup returns CDR1 LGHNA and CDR2 YNFKEQ. CDR3 protein: CASSQEPIYEQYF.

CDR3 in amino acids: CASSSTLAGDGANVLTF. The chain has TRBV5-1 and TRBJ2-6; as DNA is missing, the TRBD2 call by TCRdb cannot be tested. The CDR3 consists of 17 residues. Germline CDR1 and CDR2: SGHRS and YFSETQ.

This rearrangement joins TRBV28 to TRBJ2-3. The CDR3 contains 18 residues. Germline CDR1 and CDR2: MDHEN and SYDVKM. CDR3: CASSHLVMGKSSTDTQYF.

V usage is TRBV2 and J usage is TRBJ2-2; with no DNA, the TCRdb D assignment of TRBD2 cannot be verified. Germline V gene lookup returns CDR1 SNHLY and CDR2 FYNNEI. The CDR3 loop spans 18 amino acids. CDR3 protein: CASRLELAGTTNTGELFF.

The chain joins TRBV29-1 to TRBJ2-5; there is no DNA to check the TCRdb D call of TRBD2. Per the germline V gene, CDR1 is SQVTM and CDR2 is ANQGSEA. The CDR3 is made up of 13 amino acids. CDR3 residues: CSVPAGSQETQHF.

This chain connects TRBV19 to TRBJ1-2; TCRdb outputs TRBD1, but without DNA this stays unchecked. There are 12 residues in the CDR3. Germline V gene sequence: CDR1 LNHDA, CDR2 SQIVND (reference sequence). CDR3 sequence reads: CASTPDLQGYTF.

The chain joins TRBV29-1 to TRBJ2-7. Germline V gives CDR1 SQVTM, CDR2 ANQGSEA. This CDR3 is built from 14 residues. The CDR3 reads CSVVETLSSYEQYF.

The rearrangement joins TRBV29-1 to TRBJ1-2; TCRdb returns TRBD1, unconfirmable since there is no DNA. The CDR3 covers 13 residues. Germline V gene data show CDR1 as SQVTM and CDR2 as ANQGSEA. Here the CDR3 reads CSVEFLGAEGYTF.

The chain has TRBV4-1 and TRBJ2-7. The CDR3 extends over 16 amino acids. Germline CDR1 and CDR2: MGHRA and YSYEKL. The CDR3 region is CASSQGVQEPLYEQYF.

The chain combines TRBV27 with TRBJ1-1. The germline V gene encodes CDR1 MNHEY and CDR2 SMNVEV (reference sequence). The CDR3 extends over 14 amino acids. CDR3 residues: CASSFSGWSTEAFF.